This T cell receptor beta chain was identified during a study of PD-1 blockade in classical Hodgkin lymphoma. Only in-frame clones appear in the TCRdb table, and some are missing; sequencing was by immunoSEQ multiplex PCR. This sample has some 23,000 clones, with 94% found just once. This sample's time point: newly diagnosed, previously untreated cHL patient sample. The CDR3 consists of 15 residues. From germline, CDR1 is SGDLS and CDR2 YYNGEE. The V gene lost 3 bases and the J gene lost 2 bases, with 14 bases spanning the gap. Specimen: peripheral blood mononuclear cells (PBMCs). The chain joins TRBV9 to TRBJ1-1; D is perhaps TRBD1 (6 bases). This receptor was identified in a human donor with classical Hodgkin lymphoma. CDR3 loop: CASSAKQGVNTEAFF. CDR3 nucleotides: TGTGCCAGCAGCGCCAAACAGGGTGTCAACACTGAAGCTTTCTTT.